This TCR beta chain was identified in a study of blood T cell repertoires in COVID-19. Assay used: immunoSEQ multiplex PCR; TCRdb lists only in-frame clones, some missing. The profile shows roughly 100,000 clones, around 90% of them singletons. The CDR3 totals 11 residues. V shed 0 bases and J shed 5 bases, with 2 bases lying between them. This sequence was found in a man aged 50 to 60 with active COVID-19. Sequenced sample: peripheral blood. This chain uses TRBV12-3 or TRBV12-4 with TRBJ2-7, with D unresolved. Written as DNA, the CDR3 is TGTGCCAGCAGTTTAGCCAACGAGCAGTACTTC. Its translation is CASSLANEQYF.